These 32 T cell receptor beta chains came from one sample sequenced in a study of vaccination and CD4 T cells after COVID-19. The treatment was: approximately 9-day PBMC culture with coronavirus spike peptide pools or control peptides (ViraFEST assay). The Oncomine TCR Beta short-read assay sequenced DNA from cultured CD4+ T cells. TCRdb processed the PCR reads anew with MiXCR; each CDR3 protein has one entry. The table has about 15,000 distinct CDR3 sequences, more than 45% seen once. Their antigens remain unidentified. The sequencing input was CD4+ T cells from blood, cultured in vitro. These receptors were collected from a human donor who had recovered from COVID-19.

This chain connects TRBV28 to TRBJ1-5; 7 positions agree with TRBD1. The V segment lost 5 bases and the J segment 7 bases; nucleotides outside the gene matches: 8. This CDR3 has 14 amino acids. Germline V gene sequence: CDR1 MDHEN, CDR2 SYDVKM. The DNA for the CDR3 is TGTGCCAGCAGTCCCCGACAGGGCCGGCAGCCCCAGCATTTT. It is translated as CASSPRQGRQPQHF.

This clonotype has more than one count but fewer than ten. V and J are TRBV10-3 and TRBJ1-1, with a tentative D call TRBD1 (5 bases). The CDR3 is 15 residues long. The V end was cut by 8 bases, the J end by 1 base, with 17 bases between. Germline CDR1 is ENHRY and CDR2 is SYGVKD. The CDR3 region has the DNA TGTGCCATCGGAGGTGGGGAACAGGAGAACACTGAAGCTTTCTTT. It codes for CAIGGGEQENTEAFF.

The chain recombines TRBV12-3 or TRBV12-4 with TRBJ2-7; perhaps TRBD1 as D (5 bases). With 6 bases removed from V and 2 bases from J, the gap between germline ends came to 11 bases. This CDR3 is 13 amino acids long. CDR3 nucleotide sequence: TGTGCCAGCAGATTTGGCAGGGCCTACGAGCAGTACTTC. This gives the protein CASRFGRAYEQYF.

This chain connects TRBV19 to TRBJ2-2; no clear D. V lost 0 bases to trimming and J lost 1 base, with 6 bases between them. The CDR3 has 15 amino acids. The germline gives CDR1 LNHDA, CDR2 SQIVND (reference sequence). In nucleotides, the CDR3 is TGTGCCAGTAGTATAGACAGTATGAACACCGGGGAGCTGTTTTTT. Amino acids: CASSIDSMNTGELFF.

This clonotype showed up just a few times. V is TRBV7-2 and J is TRBJ2-1; a weak D match, TRBD2 (6 bases). Germline V lookup: CDR1 SGHTA, CDR2 FQGNSA. The CDR3 is 14 residues long. Trimming took 2 bases from V and 4 from J, leaving 9 bases between them. The CDR3 region has the DNA TGTGCCAGCAGCTTACGGGCGGGGTACAATGAGCAGTTCTTC. Protein: CASSLRAGYNEQFF.

J is TRBJ2-2 and V is TRBV27; perhaps TRBD1 as D (5 bases). Trimming took 7 bases from V and 1 from J, leaving 10 bases between them. Germline V gene data show CDR1 as MNHEY and CDR2 as SMNVEV (reference sequence). The CDR3 has 14 amino acids. CDR3: CASTPTGNTGELFF. For the CDR3, the DNA is TGTGCCAGCACCCCTACAGGGAACACCGGGGAGCTGTTTTTT.

This clonotype was seen a handful of times. V usage is TRBV19 and J usage is TRBJ1-2; D unresolved. V was trimmed by 5 bases and J by 4 bases, leaving 11 bases between them. The CDR3 loop spans 13 amino acids. Germline CDR1 is LNHDA and CDR2 is SQIVND (reference sequence). CDR3 loop: CASSQTRGYGYTF. The CDR3 DNA reads TGTGCCAGTAGTCAGACCCGGGGCTATGGCTACACCTTC.

The rearrangement joins TRBV12-3 or TRBV12-4 to TRBJ1-2, with D maybe TRBD1 (5 bases). The V end was cut by 11 bases, the J end by 7 bases, with 26 bases between. This CDR3 comprises 15 residues. DNA of the CDR3: TGTGCCTGCCTAGCCGGGGGGGAGTGGGGGAGTGGCTACACCTTC. Translation gives CACLAGGEWGSGYTF.

In its sample, this clonotype was seen a few times. This rearrangement joins TRBV14 to TRBJ1-1, with D perhaps matching TRBD1 (5 bases). The CDR3 has 14 amino acids. CDR1 is SGHDN, CDR2 FVKESK, per germline. V was pared by 1 base and J by 4 bases, with 10 bases between. Written as DNA, the CDR3 is TGTGCCAGCAGCCAAGTGTCGGGGGTCACTGAAGCTTTCTTT. Amino acids: CASSQVSGVTEAFF.

The V gene is TRBV2, the J gene TRBJ1-4, with D unresolved. The CDR3 totals 15 residues. V was cut by 6 bases and J by 0 bases, with 11 bases left in between. Germline CDR1 is SNHLY and CDR2 is FYNNEI. In DNA, the CDR3 is TGTGCCAGCAGGGACGTGGGCGCAACTAATGAAAAACTGTTTTTT. Encoded protein: CASRDVGATNEKLFF. The full variable domain, with the rest looked up from reference TRBV2 and TRBJ1-4, is EPEVTQTPSHQVTQMGQEVILRCVPISNHLYFYWYRQILGQKVEFLVSFYNNEISEKSEIFDDQFSVERPDGSNFTLKIRSTKLEDSAMYFCASRDVGATNEKLFFGSGTQLSVL.

The sample holds one count of this clonotype. The rearrangement joins TRBV7-6 to TRBJ1-5; 7 bases map to TRBD1. The CDR3 runs to 15 residues. J lost 6 bases, V lost 1 base, and 6 bases had no gene match. The V gene's germline CDR1 is SGHVS and CDR2 FNYEAQ. The CDR3 is CASSLGPDRPQPQHF. As DNA, the CDR3 is TGTGCCAGCAGCTTAGGGCCGGACAGGCCTCAGCCCCAGCATTTT.

The rearrangement uses TRBV4-2 and TRBJ2-2; 12 bases align to TRBD2. V shed 4 bases and J 7 bases; nucleotides not matched to a gene: 7. In germline, CDR1 is LGHNA, CDR2 YNFKEQ. The CDR3 contains 16 residues. CDR3 in DNA: TGTGCCAGCAGCCGTCTAGCGGGAGGGCCAGACGGGGAGCTGTTTTTT. Protein sequence: CASSRLAGGPDGELFF.

CDR3 in amino acids: CATSDRQGGWNEQFF. CDR3 coding DNA: TGTGCCACCAGTGATAGGCAGGGGGGTTGGAATGAGCAGTTCTTC. This rearrangement joins TRBV24-1 to TRBJ2-1, with a tentative D call TRBD1 (7 bases). V dropped 3 bases and J dropped 7 bases, with 15 bases sitting between them. The CDR3 totals 15 residues. Looked up from germline, CDR1 is KGHDR and CDR2 is SFDVKD.

This clonotype was recorded once. The chain links TRBV6-1 to TRBJ2-3, with D possibly called TRBD1 or TRBD2 (5 bases each). V lost 7 bases, J lost 4 bases, and 21 bases lay in between. The CDR3 runs to 16 residues. Germline V gene data show CDR1 as MNHNS and CDR2 as SASEGT. CDR3 amino acids: CASTQSRQTIPDTQYF. As DNA, the CDR3 is TGTGCCAGCACCCAGTCTCGACAGACTATCCCAGATACGCAGTATTTT.

CDR3: CASSQRPYLAGGPLGEQFF. DNA for the CDR3: TGTGCCAGCAGCCAAAGACCCTACCTAGCGGGGGGCCCCCTCGGCGAGCAGTTCTTC. The chain recombines TRBV14 with TRBJ2-1; TRBD2 matches 11 bases. V dropped 2 bases and J dropped 10; count of bases not matched to a gene: 19. CDR1 is SGHDN, CDR2 FVKESK, per germline. The CDR3 has 19 residues.

This clonotype was observed a few times. The chain couples TRBV7-9 to TRBJ1-4, with 7 bases lining up with TRBD1. The CDR3 runs 14 residues. V shed 4 bases, J shed 7 bases, and the junction held 6 bases outside the gene matches. Germline V gene data show CDR1 as SEHNR and CDR2 as FQNEAQ (reference sequence). CDR3 region: CASSSTWTGEKLFF. In DNA, the CDR3 is TGTGCCAGCAGCTCAACCTGGACAGGTGAAAAACTGTTTTTT.

A few counts support this clonotype. The chain employs TRBV20-1 and TRBJ2-1; 10 bases line up with TRBD2. The germline V gene has CDR1 DFQATT and CDR2 SNEGSKA (reference sequence). The CDR3 has 16 residues. The ends lost 0 bases at V and 9 bases at J; junction bases unmatched: 11. In nucleotides, the CDR3 is TGCAGTGCTAGAGATCCAAGCGGGAGGGGCCAGGTTGAGCAGTTCTTC. Translating it yields CSARDPSGRGQVEQFF.

This chain joins TRBV7-3 and TRBJ2-2; 7 bases line up with TRBD1. CDR3 length equals 16 residues. The J segment lost 4 bases and the V segment lost 4 bases, leaving 9 bases of the junction unmatched. Germline V gives CDR1 SGHTA, CDR2 FQGTGA. The CDR3 nucleotides are TGTGCCAGCAGCTCCCTAGGGGGCGCGGGCACCGGGGAGCTGTTTTTT. This encodes CASSSLGGAGTGELFF.

This clonotype was recorded a few times. V usage is TRBV6-1 and J usage is TRBJ2-2, with 8 bases fitting TRBD2. The CDR3 spans 16 residues. The V gene's germline CDR1 is MNHNS and CDR2 SASEGT. V shed 6 bases, J shed 3 bases, and the junction held 9 bases outside the gene matches. In nucleotides, the CDR3 is TGTGCCAGCAGAGATAGCGGGAAAGGGTACACCGGGGAGCTGTTTTTT. Amino acid sequence: CASRDSGKGYTGELFF.

The V gene is TRBV29-1, the J gene TRBJ1-1; TRBD1 might be the D (5 bases). The CDR3 loop spans 13 amino acids. V was cut by 0 bases and J by 1 base, with 6 bases left in between. Germline CDR1 and CDR2: SQVTM and ANQGSEA. The CDR3 region is CSVEDRANTEAFF. CDR3 coding DNA: TGCAGCGTTGAAGACAGGGCGAACACTGAAGCTTTCTTT.

Comment on this clonotype: A junction end diverges from the germline sequence, so it may reflect a read error. J is TRBJ2-7 and V is TRBV15; D not resolved. The J call may be incorrect, as the DNA end agrees better with TRBJ2-5. Per germline, CDR1 LNHNV and CDR2 YYDKDF (reference sequence). CDR3 length: 15 amino acids. The CDR3 nucleotides read TGTACCACCAGCAGAGATCCCATGGCCCCCCAGACCCAGTACTTC. This encodes CTTSRDPMAPQTQYF.

V usage is TRBV7-9 and J usage is TRBJ2-5; the D gene is possibly TRBD2 (5 bases). Trimming took off 5 bases at V and 7 bases at J, with 14 bases between the two ends. The germline gives CDR1 SEHNR, CDR2 FQNEAQ (reference sequence). The CDR3 totals 13 residues. The CDR3 nucleotides are TGTGCCAGCAGCATCCAGAGCGAGGGGACCCAGTACTTC. It encodes CASSIQSEGTQYF.

This sequence joins TRBV6-1 and TRBJ2-3, with 8 bases identical to TRBD2. Germline CDR1 is MNHNS and CDR2 is SASEGT. J lost 3 bases, V lost 6 bases, and 5 bases had no gene match. This CDR3 spans 14 amino acids. CDR3 region: CASRLLAATDTQYF. CDR3 in DNA: TGTGCCAGCAGACTACTAGCGGCGACAGATACGCAGTATTTT.

The chain joins TRBV14 to TRBJ1-2; no definite D call. With 4 bases removed from V and 4 bases from J, the gap between germline ends came to 7 bases. This CDR3 is 12 amino acids long. Germline loops: CDR1 SGHDN, CDR2 FVKESK. The CDR3 DNA reads TGTGCCAGCAGCCTCCGGGGCTATGGCTACACCTTC. Translation gives CASSLRGYGYTF.

The rearrangement uses TRBV19 and TRBJ2-5; 9 bases match TRBD2. V lost 5 bases to trimming and J lost 5 bases; unmatched junction nucleotides: 15. The CDR3 loop spans 17 amino acids. Germline assignment: CDR1 LNHDA and CDR2 SQIVND (reference sequence). The CDR3 loop reads CASSPHSWAGGPETQYF. The CDR3 bases are TGTGCCAGTAGTCCGCATTCTTGGGCGGGAGGGCCTGAGACCCAGTACTTC.

There are a few counts of this clonotype. J is TRBJ1-2 and V is TRBV19; D call uncertain. Trimming stripped 4 bases from V and 1 base from J, with 7 bases between. Germline V gene sequence: CDR1 LNHDA, CDR2 SQIVND (reference sequence). The CDR3 length is 13 residues. The DNA of the CDR3 is TGTGCCAGTAGTAAGGGCGGTAACTATGGCTACACCTTC. It codes for CASSKGGNYGYTF.

The rearrangement links TRBV27 to TRBJ2-7; D tentatively reads TRBD1 or TRBD2 (8 bases each). This CDR3 has 17 amino acids. V lost 8 bases and J 4 bases, leaving 27 bases between the germline ends. Germline-derived CDR1 and CDR2 are MNHEY and SMNVEV (reference sequence). The CDR3 sequence is CASGRTGMVAGKYEQYF. The CDR3 coding sequence is TGTGCCAGCGGAAGGACAGGGATGGTAGCGGGAAAATACGAGCAGTACTTC.

Written as DNA, the CDR3 is TGTGCCAGCAGCTCCCAACTAGCAGGAACCTACAATGAGCAGTTCTTC. Translating it yields CASSSQLAGTYNEQFF. The V and J genes are TRBV11-2 and TRBJ2-1; weak D call: TRBD2 (6 bases). CDR1 and CDR2 (germline): SGHAT, FQNNGV. V was trimmed by 4 bases and J by 2 bases, leaving 15 bases between them. The CDR3 totals 16 residues.

The chain couples TRBV20-1 to TRBJ2-7; the D gene is possibly TRBD2 (6 bases). Trimming shortened V by 6 bases and J by 5 bases, and 17 bases separated the two germline ends. The CDR3 has 13 residues. The germline CDR1 and CDR2 sequences are DFQATT and SNEGSKA (reference sequence). The CDR3 DNA sequence: TGCAGTGCCCCCCGGACGGGAGAAAACGAGCAGTACTTC. Translating gives CSAPRTGENEQYF.

The V and J genes are TRBV27 and TRBJ1-1, with unresolved D. V was trimmed by 3 bases and J by 1 base, leaving 12 bases between them. The CDR3 has 15 amino acids. Germline V gene sequence: CDR1 MNHEY, CDR2 SMNVEV (reference sequence). The CDR3 reads CASSLVRLRNTEAFF. The CDR3 DNA reads TGTGCCAGCAGTTTGGTGCGACTGAGGAACACTGAAGCTTTCTTT.

The chain couples TRBV20-1 to TRBJ2-3; 7 bases match TRBD2. The germline V gene encodes CDR1 DFQATT and CDR2 SNEGSKA (reference sequence). V was pared by 3 bases and J by 4 bases, with 13 bases of the junction left unmatched. The CDR3 is 16 amino acids. The CDR3 region has the DNA TGCAGTGCTAGCCCCCGGCTGCGGGAGACTCCAGATACGCAGTATTTT. Amino acid sequence: CSASPRLRETPDTQYF.

The chain combines TRBV27 with TRBJ1-2, with TRBD1 matching over 7 bases. The CDR3 is 12 amino acids. Germline V gene sequence: CDR1 MNHEY, CDR2 SMNVEV (reference sequence). The trim removed 6 bases at V and 7 bases at J, leaving 5 bases unmatched. This CDR3 reads CASRGGWGGYTF. CDR3 bases: TGTGCCAGCAGAGGGGGCTGGGGTGGCTACACCTTC.